These 16 T cell receptor beta chains came from one sample sequenced in a study of T cell responses to AZD1222 COVID-19 vaccine. Some clones are missing from TCRdb's copy, which holds only in-frame ones; the method was immunoSEQ multiplex PCR. The top ten hold about 7.1% of the sample, which has 150,000 or so clones, 90% seen once. The sequencing here drew on peripheral blood, taken on day 0 of AZD1222 vaccination. These receptors all come from an adult in good health.

CDR3 nucleotides: TGTGCCAGCAGCCCCCTGGGAAACACTGAAGCTTTCTTT. Translated: CASSPLGNTEAFF. The V call is TRBV28, the J call TRBJ1-1; D gene uncertain. The CDR3 consists of 13 residues. V was cut by 6 bases and J by 2 bases, with 10 bases left in between. Germline lookup yields CDR1 MDHEN and CDR2 SYDVKM.

The chain employs TRBV6-2 or TRBV6-3 and TRBJ1-6; possibly TRBD1 for D (6 bases). The CDR3 runs 16 residues. Trimming removed 6 bases from V and 3 bases from J, with 15 bases in between. Germline assignment: CDR1 MNHEY and CDR2 SVGEGT. Here the CDR3 DNA reads TGTGCCAGCAGCCAGAGGGCAGGGGACTATAATTCACCCCTCCACTTT. Protein: CASSQRAGDYNSPLHF.

The genes are TRBV6-5 and TRBJ2-2; the D gene is possibly TRBD2 (5 bases). Trimming stripped 10 bases from V and 0 bases from J, with 9 bases between. The CDR3 sequence is 13 residues long. Germline CDR1 reads MNHEY; CDR2 reads SVGAGI. Here the CDR3 reads CANGEPNTGELFF. The CDR3, as DNA: TGTGCCAACGGGGAGCCGAACACCGGGGAGCTGTTTTTT.

In this sample, this clone turned up a few times. This chain uses TRBV11-2 with TRBJ2-7; D possibly corresponds to TRBD1 (6 bases). V was trimmed by 4 bases and J by 2 bases, leaving 15 bases between them. Looked up from germline, CDR1 is SGHAT and CDR2 is FQNNGV. The CDR3 extends over 15 amino acids. CDR3 loop: CASSSSGTNTYEQYF. CDR3 DNA sequence: TGTGCCAGCAGCTCCTCCGGGACAAACACCTACGAGCAGTACTTC.

The V gene is TRBV13, the J gene TRBJ1-2; possibly TRBD1 for D (6 bases). V was clipped by 5 bases and J by 4 bases, with 20 bases between them. This CDR3 comprises 16 residues. Germline V gene lookup returns CDR1 PRHDT and CDR2 FYEKMQ (reference sequence). The CDR3 is CASSGRTEGSRYGYTF. The CDR3 DNA follows: TGTGCCAGCAGCGGCCGGACAGAGGGGTCCCGCTATGGCTACACCTTC.

With respect to this clone: Other DNA sequences from this sample encode an identical CDR3 as well. The chain carries TRBV6-1 and TRBJ2-7; D uncertain. V lost 1 base and J 4 bases, leaving 2 bases between the germline ends. Germline CDR1 is MNHNS and CDR2 is SASEGT. The CDR3 is 11 amino acids. CDR3 sequence: CASSEGYEQYF. CDR3 nucleotide sequence: TGTGCCAGCAGTGAAGGTTACGAGCAGTACTTC.

The gene calls are TRBV5-4 and TRBJ1-3, with D possibly matching TRBD1 (6 bases). Trimming removed 3 bases from V and 3 bases from J, with 16 bases in between. The CDR3 runs 16 residues. Germline CDR1 and CDR2: SGHNT and YYREEE (reference sequence). CDR3 amino acids: CASSWGAGEGGNTIYF. Written as DNA, the CDR3 is TGTGCCAGCAGCTGGGGGGCAGGGGAAGGTGGAAACACCATATATTTT.

The chain links TRBV9 to TRBJ1-2; D remains ambiguous. The CDR3 sequence is 18 residues long. CDR1 and CDR2 (germline): SGDLS, YYNGEE. V lost 0 bases and J 0 bases, leaving 18 bases between the germline ends. CDR3: CASSVVETEAMSNYGYTF. The CDR3 bases are TGTGCCAGCAGCGTAGTTGAGACGGAAGCTATGTCTAACTATGGCTACACCTTC.

This clone has a single count. In nucleotides, the CDR3 is TGCGCCAGCAGTGAGGGTACTAGAAGTGGGAATGAGCAGTTCTTC. Protein product: CASSEGTRSGNEQFF. This chain connects TRBV10-1 to TRBJ2-1; D perhaps matches TRBD2 (5 bases). CDR3 length: 15 amino acids. The germline V and J ends were trimmed by 2 bases and 7 bases, with 15 bases remaining between them. The germline CDR1 and CDR2 sequences are WNHNN and SYGVQD (reference sequence).

The genes are TRBV24-1 and TRBJ2-1, with D maybe TRBD1 (6 bases). The CDR3 sequence is 15 residues long. Germline V gene lookup returns CDR1 KGHDR and CDR2 SFDVKD. Trimming took off 0 bases at V and 3 bases at J, with 8 bases between the two ends. CDR3 DNA sequence: TGTGCCACCAGTGATTTGCACAGGGACTACAATGAGCAGTTCTTC. This sequence encodes CATSDLHRDYNEQFF.

The genes are TRBV10-3 and TRBJ1-2, with a possible D match to TRBD1 (6 bases). The CDR3 length is 15 residues. With 0 bases removed from V and 6 bases from J, the gap between germline ends came to 14 bases. Germline CDR1 is ENHRY and CDR2 is SYGVKD. CDR3 sequence: CAISESRGGEDGYTF. The CDR3 DNA is TGTGCCATCAGTGAGTCCAGAGGGGGAGAAGATGGCTACACCTTC.

The rearrangement uses TRBV30 and TRBJ2-7, with a weak D call TRBD2 (6 bases). CDR1 is GTSNPN, CDR2 SVGIG, per germline (reference sequence). The CDR3 runs 12 residues. Deletions cut 2 bases from V and 5 bases from J, with 10 bases between. CDR3 in DNA: TGTGCCTGGAGTTGGCGGGACGACGAGCAGTACTTC. Translating it yields CAWSWRDDEQYF.

The gene calls are TRBV18 and TRBJ2-7, with unresolved D. The CDR3 is 12 residues long. V lost 3 bases to trimming and J lost 4 bases, with 7 bases between them. Germline V gene lookup returns CDR1 KGHSH and CDR2 LQKENI. The CDR3 is CASSPAVYEQYF. The CDR3 bases are TGTGCCAGCTCACCGGCTGTTTACGAGCAGTACTTC.

The genes are TRBV5-1 and TRBJ2-4; 7 nucleotides line up with TRBD1. With V trimmed by 4 bases and J by 0 bases, 4 bases remained unmatched. This CDR3 has 15 amino acids. CDR1 and CDR2 (germline): SGHRS, YFSETQ. CDR3 region: CASSTRQGAKNIQYF. The CDR3 bases are TGCGCCAGCAGCACCCGACAGGGAGCCAAAAACATTCAGTACTTC.

This clone was counted once. The chain uses TRBV9 and TRBJ2-1; TRBD2 aligns across 9 bases. The J segment lost 2 bases and the V segment lost 6 bases, leaving 9 bases of the junction unmatched. Germline CDR1 is SGDLS and CDR2 is YYNGEE. The CDR3 contains 16 residues. The DNA for the CDR3 is TGTGCCAGCACCCCAGCGGGGGGCCCCACCTACAATGAGCAGTTCTTC. It codes for CASTPAGGPTYNEQFF. Filled out from reference TRBV9 and TRBJ2-1, the complete variable domain reads DSGVTQTPKHLITATGQRVTLRCSPRSGDLSVYWYQQSLDQGLQFLIQYYNGEERAKGNILERFSAQQFPDLHSELNLSSLELGDSALYFCASTPAGGPTYNEQFFGPGTRLTVL.

The gene calls are TRBV7-9 and TRBJ2-2; D unresolved. The germline CDR1 and CDR2 sequences are SEHNR and FQNEAQ (reference sequence). The CDR3 length is 14 residues. The V and J ends lost 1 base and 3 bases respectively, with 6 bases between them. The CDR3 region is CASSLGSYTGELFF. In DNA form, the CDR3 reads TGTGCCAGCAGCTTAGGCAGTTACACCGGGGAGCTGTTTTTT.